This entry lists 31 T cell receptor beta chains sequenced from one sample in a study of low-dose radiotherapy and immunotherapy resistance in tumors. Time point reported: before trial treatment. Alpha and beta chains were covered, as first-strand cDNA relied on TRAV- and TRBV-specific primers. TCR amplification involved 15 to 25 PCR cycles with a constant-region primer and V-primer adapter. TCRdb passed the reads through MiXCR, listing each CDR3 protein once. Among tens of thousands of distinct CDR3 sequences listed, roughly a sixth were seen once. This material consisted of PBMCs, taken before treatment. These receptors all stem from a male donor with prostate cancer.

This clonotype was seen many times. The chain uses TRBV7-2 and TRBJ2-3; D uncertain. There are 15 residues in the CDR3. Germline V CDR1 and CDR2: SGHTA, FQGNSA. V gave up 5 bases and J gave up 0 bases, with 12 bases separating them. The CDR3 DNA reads as TGTGCCAGCAGCGTCCTGGACCCCAGCACAGATACGCAGTATTTT. Residues: CASSVLDPSTDTQYF. Drawing the rest from reference TRBV7-2 and TRBJ2-3, the complete variable domain is GAGVSQSPSNKVTEKGKDVELRCDPISGHTALYWYRQSLGQGLEFLIYFQGNSAPDKSGLPSDRFSAERTGGSVSTLTIQRTQQEDSAVYLCASSVLDPSTDTQYFGPGTRLTVL.

This clonotype was counted ten times or more. The gene calls are TRBV29-1 and TRBJ2-3, with 10 positions matching TRBD2. CDR1 is SQVTM, CDR2 ANQGSEA, per germline. The CDR3 runs 14 residues. The junction had 11 bases not matched to a gene; V was cut back by 8 bases and J by 6 bases. In DNA form, the CDR3 reads TGCAGCATCAGCGGGGGGGCCTTTATGGATACGCAGTATTTT. This translates into CSISGGAFMDTQYF.

This clonotype was seen at least ten times. The chain joins TRBV28 to TRBJ1-1; D is undetermined. The CDR3 sequence is 13 residues long. Trimming stripped 8 bases from V and 1 base from J, with 11 bases between. The germline V gene encodes CDR1 MDHEN and CDR2 SYDVKM. In nucleotides, the CDR3 is TGTGCCAGCGAAGGCAGGACGAACACTGAAGCTTTCTTT. Protein: CASEGRTNTEAFF.

This clonotype was recorded at least ten times. This sequence joins TRBV5-1 and TRBJ2-7; D may correspond to TRBD1 or TRBD2 (5 bases each). CDR1 is SGHRS, CDR2 YFSETQ, per germline. The CDR3 has 14 residues. Trimming removed 4 bases from V and 2 bases from J, with 13 bases in between. Here the CDR3 reads CASSRGPGPYEQYF. The CDR3 DNA reads TGCGCCAGCAGCCGGGGTCCAGGGCCCTACGAGCAGTACTTC.

This clonotype was detected ten times or more. This chain connects TRBV29-1 to TRBJ1-1; D might be TRBD1 (6 bases). CDR1 is SQVTM and CDR2 is ANQGSEA in the germline V gene. This CDR3 region has 12 residues. Trimming took off 2 bases at V and 8 bases at J, with 12 bases between the two ends. This CDR3 is CSVELQGREAFF. CDR3 sequence (DNA): TGCAGCGTTGAACTACAGGGTCGAGAAGCTTTCTTT. Using reference TRBV29-1 and TRBJ1-1 for the parts outside the CDR3, the full variable domain is SAVISQKPSRDICQRGTSLTIQCQVDSQVTMMFWYRQQPGQSLTLIATANQGSEATYESGFVIDKFPISRPNLTFSTLTVSNMSPEDSSIYLCSVELQGREAFFGQGTRLTVV.

This clonotype was detected many times. V usage is TRBV19 and J usage is TRBJ2-2; 7 bases agree with TRBD2. CDR1 and CDR2 from the germline V gene are LNHDA and SQIVND (reference sequence). J gave up 7 bases and V 7 bases, and 6 bases lay outside the gene matches. The CDR3 runs 13 residues. CDR3 protein: CASTGAGDGELFF. For the CDR3, the DNA is TGTGCCAGTACCGGGGCGGGGGACGGGGAGCTGTTTTTT. Looking up the rest from reference TRBV19 and TRBJ2-2 gives the full variable domain: DGGITQSPKYLFRKEGQNVTLSCEQNLNHDAMYWYRQDPGQGLRLIYYSQIVNDFQKGDIAEGYSVSREKKESFPLTVTSAQKNPTAFYLCASTGAGDGELFFGEGSRLTVL.

This clonotype was recorded at least ten times. The chain couples TRBV2 to TRBJ1-1; D not certain. V was cut by 4 bases and J by 1 base, with 16 bases left in between. The CDR3 is 16 residues long. Looked up from germline, CDR1 is SNHLY and CDR2 is FYNNEI. CDR3 coding DNA: TGTGCCAGCAGTGGTGGTCTTCGGAGCCCGAACACTGAAGCTTTCTTT. This codes for CASSGGLRSPNTEAFF. Based on the CDR3 plus reference TRBV2 and TRBJ1-1, the full variable domain is EPEVTQTPSHQVTQMGQEVILRCVPISNHLYFYWYRQILGQKVEFLVSFYNNEISEKSEIFDDQFSVERPDGSNFTLKIRSTKLEDSAMYFCASSGGLRSPNTEAFFGQGTRLTVV.

In this sample, this clonotype turned up many times. V and J are TRBV29-1 and TRBJ2-5; 7 bases map to TRBD1. Germline lookup yields CDR1 SQVTM and CDR2 ANQGSEA. Trimming took 7 bases from V and 2 from J; bases not matched to a gene: 7. The CDR3 has 13 residues. CDR3 DNA: TGCAGCGCCGGGCCGGGACAGCAAGAGACCCAGTACTTC. This translates into CSAGPGQQETQYF.

This clonotype has at least ten counts. The chain couples TRBV15 to TRBJ2-7; tentative D call: TRBD1 (6 bases). Germline CDR1 LNHNV, CDR2 YYDKDF (reference sequence). The CDR3 is 16 amino acids. V shed 3 bases and J shed 7 bases, with 22 bases lying between them. CDR3 DNA sequence: TGTGCCACCAGCAGTAACTACCGGGACACCCAACAAGAGCAGTACTTC. Its translation: CATSSNYRDTQQEQYF.

This clonotype was detected many times. This rearrangement joins TRBV12-3 or TRBV12-4 to TRBJ1-1, with 7 bases lining up with TRBD1. The CDR3 is 13 amino acids. Germline trimming cut 7 bases from V and 7 bases from J; bases unmatched to any gene: 9. CDR3 DNA sequence: TGTGCCAGCACCCACTGGGACAGAGTTGAAGCTTTCTTT. Residues: CASTHWDRVEAFF.

The table lists this clonotype with many counts. The rearrangement joins TRBV7-2 to TRBJ2-1; D uncertain. CDR3 size: 12 residues. From germline, CDR1 is SGHTA and CDR2 FQGNSA. Trimming took 1 base from V and 7 from J, leaving 5 bases between them. CDR3 amino acids: CASSLDQNEQFF. In nucleotides, the CDR3 is TGTGCCAGCAGCTTAGACCAGAATGAGCAGTTCTTC. Filled out from reference TRBV7-2 and TRBJ2-1, the complete variable domain reads GAGVSQSPSNKVTEKGKDVELRCDPISGHTALYWYRQSLGQGLEFLIYFQGNSAPDKSGLPSDRFSAERTGGSVSTLTIQRTQQEDSAVYLCASSLDQNEQFFGPGTRLTVL.

This clonotype has at least ten counts. The chain links TRBV27 to TRBJ2-2, with D maybe TRBD1 (6 bases). The germline V and J ends were trimmed by 6 bases and 4 bases, with 12 bases remaining between them. Germline V CDR1 and CDR2: MNHEY, SMNVEV (reference sequence). The CDR3 extends over 14 amino acids. The CDR3 spells CASSRDRFTGELFF. CDR3 sequence (DNA): TGTGCCAGCAGCCGCGACAGGTTCACCGGGGAGCTGTTTTTT.

There are many counts of this clonotype. The chain links TRBV6-2 or TRBV6-3 to TRBJ2-7; 8 nucleotides match TRBD1. Germline-derived CDR1 and CDR2 are MNHEY and SVGEGT. Losses at the gene ends were 7 bases for V and 3 bases for J; bases not matched to a gene: 8. CDR3 length: 14 residues. CDR3 protein: CASNERTGIYEQYF. The CDR3 nucleotides read TGTGCCAGCAATGAGAGGACAGGGATCTACGAGCAGTACTTC.

This clonotype was recorded at least ten times. This sequence joins TRBV11-2 and TRBJ2-7; 11 bases map to TRBD2. Losses at the gene ends were 6 bases for V and 3 bases for J; bases not matched to a gene: 7. In germline, CDR1 is SGHAT, CDR2 FQNNGV. The CDR3 totals 15 residues. The CDR3 region has the DNA TGTGCCAGCAGACAACCGGGACTAGCGGTCTACGAGCAGTACTTC. Protein sequence: CASRQPGLAVYEQYF.

This clonotype was seen many times. The chain has TRBV12-3 or TRBV12-4 and TRBJ1-1; 7 positions match TRBD1. CDR3 length: 16 amino acids. V was pared by 6 bases and J by 5 bases, with 15 bases of the junction left unmatched. CDR3 sequence (DNA): TGTGCCAGCAGCGGGTTAGGGGGCGAAGGAAGGACTGAAGCTTTCTTT. It translates to CASSGLGGEGRTEAFF.

The sample holds many counts of this clonotype. This chain links TRBV30 with TRBJ1-5, with D perhaps TRBD1 (6 bases). Trimming pared 5 bases from V and 3 bases from J, leaving 14 bases between. This CDR3 comprises 14 residues. The germline CDR1 and CDR2 sequences are GTSNPN and SVGIG (reference sequence). The CDR3: CAWGGGPNNQPQHF. The CDR3 DNA sequence: TGTGCCTGGGGCGGGGGGCCAAACAATCAGCCCCAGCATTTT.

This clonotype was detected ten times or more. The chain couples TRBV5-1 to TRBJ2-7; tentative D call: TRBD1 (6 bases). Germline CDR1 and CDR2: SGHRS and YFSETQ. CDR3 length: 15 amino acids. Trimming removed 4 bases at V and 0 bases at J, with 14 bases between. This CDR3 reads CASSPGQFISYEQYF. The CDR3, as DNA: TGCGCCAGCAGCCCGGGACAATTCATCTCCTACGAGCAGTACTTC.

The table lists this clonotype with many counts. The J gene is TRBJ2-3, the V gene TRBV3-1; perhaps TRBD1 as D (6 bases). Trimming stripped 4 bases from V and 1 base from J, with 9 bases between. The CDR3 totals 14 residues. CDR1 is LGHDT and CDR2 is YNNKEL in the germline V gene (reference sequence). In DNA, the CDR3 is TGTGCCAGCAGCCCCGGACAGCGCACAGATACGCAGTATTTT. It yields the protein CASSPGQRTDTQYF.

This clonotype appeared many times. The CDR3 DNA is TGTGCCAGCAGCTTGGGGGTGCGAGAGACCCAGTACTTC. This encodes CASSLGVRETQYF. The V and J genes are TRBV11-2 and TRBJ2-5; D tentatively reads TRBD1 or TRBD2 (5 bases each). Looked up from germline, CDR1 is SGHAT and CDR2 is FQNNGV. Between the trimmed V and J ends, which lost 3 bases and 4 bases, there was a span of 9 bases. CDR3 length: 13 residues.

This clonotype came up many times. This rearrangement joins TRBV7-9 to TRBJ2-1, with 16 positions matching TRBD2. The trim removed 5 bases at V and 1 base at J, leaving 5 bases unmatched. Germline CDR1 is SEHNR and CDR2 is FQNEAQ (reference sequence). The CDR3 has 18 residues. CDR3 DNA: TGTGCCAGCAGCCCAGGGACTAGCGGGGGGGTTTCCTACAATGAGCAGTTCTTC. Protein: CASSPGTSGGVSYNEQFF.

In this sample, this clonotype turned up many times. The V gene is TRBV24-1, the J gene TRBJ2-7, with D unclear. V was shortened by 9 bases and J by 5 bases, with 16 bases between the two germline ends. CDR1 and CDR2 (germline): KGHDR, SFDVKD. CDR3 length: 13 amino acids. The DNA for the CDR3 is TGTGCCACCCCGACACGCGGTTTGGACGAGCAGTACTTC. Protein product: CATPTRGLDEQYF.

This clonotype was detected many times. The V and J genes are TRBV20-1 and TRBJ2-1; 7 positions agree with TRBD1. The CDR3 has 15 residues. CDR1 DFQATT and CDR2 SNEGSKA come from the germline V gene (reference sequence). J lost 5 bases, V lost 6 bases, and 13 bases had no gene match. The CDR3 here is CSAPGQGVSNNEQFF. Written as DNA, the CDR3 is TGCAGTGCCCCGGGCCAGGGGGTCAGCAACAATGAGCAGTTCTTC.

This clonotype has ten or more counts. This rearrangement joins TRBV11-2 to TRBJ2-7, with 12 bases aligning to TRBD2. The CDR3 extends over 17 amino acids. V lost 0 bases and J lost 0; bases outside the gene matches: 3. The germline V gene encodes CDR1 SGHAT and CDR2 FQNNGV. CDR3 amino acids: CASSLETSGGSSYEQYF. DNA for the CDR3: TGTGCCAGCAGCTTAGAGACTAGCGGGGGAAGCTCCTACGAGCAGTACTTC.

This clonotype was detected ten times or more. The chain is built from TRBV12-3 or TRBV12-4 and TRBJ2-2; no firm D call. This CDR3 comprises 14 residues. Trimming took off 3 bases at V and 4 bases at J, with 9 bases between the two ends. CDR3 in DNA: TGTGCCAGCAGTTTGCACAGAACCACCGGGGAGCTGTTTTTT. Translation: CASSLHRTTGELFF.

In this sample, this clonotype turned up many times. V gene TRBV6-2 or TRBV6-3 combines with J gene TRBJ2-3; D might be TRBD2 (5 bases). Trimming shortened V by 5 bases and J by 7 bases, and 13 bases separated the two germline ends. Per germline, CDR1 MNHEY and CDR2 SVGEGT. The CDR3 consists of 13 residues. The chain's CDR3 is CASSPPGTNTQYF. The CDR3 DNA reads TGTGCCAGCAGTCCCCCGGGAACGAATACGCAGTATTTT.

This clonotype was detected ten times or more. The chain uses TRBV2 and TRBJ2-1; the match to TRBD2 covers 11 bases. This CDR3 has 14 residues. CDR1 SNHLY and CDR2 FYNNEI come from the germline V gene. Trimming cost V 6 bases and J 8 bases; bases outside gene matches: 6. DNA of the CDR3: TGTGCCAGCAGCTTTAGCGGGGGGGCGCATGAGCAGTTCTTC. It yields the protein CASSFSGGAHEQFF.

This clonotype has a count of ten or more. The DNA for the CDR3 is TGTGCCAGCAGGGAGGGGGGGGGCATCTCCTACGAGCAGTACTTC. Translating it yields CASREGGGISYEQYF. The chain recombines TRBV6-2 or TRBV6-3 with TRBJ2-7; D perhaps matches TRBD2 (7 bases). Germline V lookup: CDR1 MNHEY, CDR2 SVGEGT. Trimming removed 6 bases at V and 0 bases at J, with 15 bases between. This CDR3 region has 15 residues.

This clonotype was detected ten times or more. This chain links TRBV20-1 with TRBJ2-3; D is unresolved. Trimming removed 5 bases from V and 4 bases from J, with 16 bases in between. The CDR3 is 14 amino acids. From germline, CDR1 is DFQATT and CDR2 SNEGSKA (reference sequence). The CDR3 nucleotides read TGCAGTGCTCCGACGCTCGAAGGTGCAGATACGCAGTATTTT. It is translated as CSAPTLEGADTQYF.

The sample holds many counts of this clonotype. The genes are TRBV29-1 and TRBJ2-5, with D perhaps matching TRBD2 (7 bases). The CDR3 length is 13 residues. Germline V lookup: CDR1 SQVTM, CDR2 ANQGSEA. This chain's CDR3 is CSIEGGDQETQYF. The DNA for the CDR3 is TGCAGTATCGAGGGGGGGGACCAAGAGACCCAGTACTTC. The full variable domain, in which reference TRBV29-1 and TRBJ2-5 provide the parts outside the CDR3, is SAVISQKPSRDICQRGTSLTIQCQVDSQVTMMFWYRQQPGQSLTLIATANQGSEATYESGFVIDKFPISRPNLTFSTLTVSNMSPEDSSIYLCSIEGGDQETQYFGPGTRLLVL.

This clonotype was seen at least ten times. This rearrangement joins TRBV7-2 to TRBJ2-3; either TRBD1 or TRBD2 may supply D (6 bases each). Per germline, CDR1 SGHTA and CDR2 FQGNSA. V shed 3 bases and J shed 0 bases, with 13 bases lying between them. The CDR3 consists of 16 residues. CDR3 coding DNA: TGTGCCAGCAGCTTTGAGGGGGGCGAGAGCACAGATACGCAGTATTTT. It encodes CASSFEGGESTDTQYF.

This clonotype was detected ten times or more. V and J are TRBV7-8 and TRBJ2-3; 8 bases align to TRBD2. The germline V gene encodes CDR1 SGHVS and CDR2 FQNEAQ. CDR3 length: 16 amino acids. J was trimmed by 2 bases and V by 3 bases; bases with no gene match: 7. The DNA for the CDR3 is TGTGCCAGCAGCTTGGCACGGGGGGGCATCACAGATACGCAGTATTTT. Amino acids: CASSLARGGITDTQYF.